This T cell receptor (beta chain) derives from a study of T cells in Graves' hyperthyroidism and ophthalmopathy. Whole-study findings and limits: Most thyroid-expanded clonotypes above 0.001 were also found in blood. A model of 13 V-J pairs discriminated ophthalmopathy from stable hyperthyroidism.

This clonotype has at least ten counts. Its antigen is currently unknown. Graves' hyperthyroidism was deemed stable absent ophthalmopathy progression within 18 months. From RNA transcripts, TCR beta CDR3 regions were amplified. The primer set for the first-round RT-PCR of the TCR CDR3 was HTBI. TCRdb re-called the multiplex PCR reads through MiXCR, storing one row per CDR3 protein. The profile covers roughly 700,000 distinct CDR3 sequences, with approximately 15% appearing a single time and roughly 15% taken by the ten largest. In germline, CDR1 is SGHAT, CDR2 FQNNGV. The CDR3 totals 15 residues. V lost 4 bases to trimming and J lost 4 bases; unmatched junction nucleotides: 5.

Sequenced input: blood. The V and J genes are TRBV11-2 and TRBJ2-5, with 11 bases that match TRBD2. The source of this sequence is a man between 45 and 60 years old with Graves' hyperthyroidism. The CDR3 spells CASSSSLAGAETQYF. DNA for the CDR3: TGTGCCAGCAGCTCTTCACTAGCGGGAGCAGAGACCCAGTACTTC.